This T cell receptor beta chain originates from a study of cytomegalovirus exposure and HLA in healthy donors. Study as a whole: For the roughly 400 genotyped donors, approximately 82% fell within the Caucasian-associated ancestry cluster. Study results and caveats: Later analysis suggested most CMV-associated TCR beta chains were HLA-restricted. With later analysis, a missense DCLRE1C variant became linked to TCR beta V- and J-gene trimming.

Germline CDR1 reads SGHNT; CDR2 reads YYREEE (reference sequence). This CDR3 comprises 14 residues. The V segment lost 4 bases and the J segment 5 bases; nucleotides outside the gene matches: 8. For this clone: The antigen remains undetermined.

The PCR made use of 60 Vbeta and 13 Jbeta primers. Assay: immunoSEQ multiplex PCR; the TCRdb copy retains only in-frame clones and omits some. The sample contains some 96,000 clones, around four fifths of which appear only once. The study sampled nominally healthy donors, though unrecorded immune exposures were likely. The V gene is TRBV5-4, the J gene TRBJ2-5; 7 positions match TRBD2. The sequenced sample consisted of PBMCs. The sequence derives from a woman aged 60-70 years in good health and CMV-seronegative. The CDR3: CASSSAGEGETQYF. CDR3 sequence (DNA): TGTGCCAGCAGCAGTGCGGGAGAGGGCGAGACCCAGTACTTC.